These 32 T cell receptor beta chains originate from one sample sequenced in a study of Tregs in tolerant kidney transplant recipients. Data came from immunoSEQ multiplex PCR; TCRdb stores just in-frame clones and leaves some out. The sample carries fewer than 100,000 clones, 80% to 95% recorded once. The specimen was Tregs from blood, collected before the transplant. The receptors were sampled from a human donor who received a combined kidney and bone marrow transplant.

The gene calls are TRBV9 and TRBJ2-5, with 10 nucleotides matching TRBD1. Gene TRBJ2-7 matches the end of the DNA better, so the J call may be wrong. CDR1 is SGDLS and CDR2 is YYNGEE in the germline V gene. The CDR3 is 14 amino acids. CDR3 DNA sequence: TGTGCCAGCAGCGGGACAGGGGGCTCCTACGAGCAGTACTTC. Translating it yields CASSGTGGSYEQYF.

This sequence joins TRBV7-6 and TRBJ2-7, with 7 bases identical to TRBD1. Trimming removed 1 base from V and 4 bases from J; junction bases left unmatched: 4. This CDR3 has 14 residues. From germline, CDR1 is SGHVS and CDR2 FNYEAQ. The CDR3 nucleotides read TGTGCCAGCAGCTTAGGACAGGGCTGGTACGAGCAGTACTTC. Protein product: CASSLGQGWYEQYF.

The rearrangement joins TRBV4-1 to TRBJ2-1; 10 bases are shared with TRBD2. In germline, CDR1 is MGHRA, CDR2 YSYEKL. This CDR3 spans 16 amino acids. Germline trimming cut 1 base from V and 8 bases from J; bases unmatched to any gene: 8. CDR3 sequence: CASSQGASGRLYEQFF. The CDR3 nucleotides are TGCGCCAGCAGCCAAGGAGCTAGCGGGAGACTCTATGAGCAGTTCTTC.

The gene calls are TRBV11-3 and TRBJ1-5; D might be TRBD1 (5 bases). The V end lost 0 bases, the J end lost 5 bases, and 11 bases lay between the germline ends. The CDR3 contains 15 residues. Germline CDR1 SGHNT, CDR2 YENEEA. The DNA for the CDR3 is TGTGCCAGCAGCTTAGACACAGGAGGGGATCAGCCCCAGCATTTT. Translating it yields CASSLDTGGDQPQHF.

This clone was observed a handful of times. This chain uses TRBV28 with TRBJ2-1; D is ambiguous. The CDR3 runs 18 residues. The V gene lost 1 base and the J gene lost 0 bases, with 16 bases spanning the gap. The germline V gene encodes CDR1 MDHEN and CDR2 SYDVKM. In DNA, the CDR3 is TGTGCCAGCAGTTTATTCGGTTTCGGCAGGAGCTCCTACAATGAGCAGTTCTTC. Translating gives CASSLFGFGRSSYNEQFF.

This clone came up once. The chain employs TRBV29-1 and TRBJ1-5; D not resolved. The ends were cut back, 0 bases at V and 6 bases at J, with 15 bases in the middle. This CDR3 has 15 amino acids. Germline V gene lookup returns CDR1 SQVTM and CDR2 ANQGSEA. As DNA, the CDR3 is TGCAGCGTTGAAGAAACCGGAGGAGGAAGTCAGCCCCAGCATTTT. It yields the protein CSVEETGGGSQPQHF.

V is TRBV28 and J is TRBJ2-7; D might be TRBD1 (6 bases). This CDR3 has 14 amino acids. The V gene's germline CDR1 is MDHEN and CDR2 SYDVKM. With 6 bases removed from V and 2 bases from J, the gap between germline ends came to 14 bases. CDR3 bases: TGTGCCAGCAGAAGTACAGGGATTACCTACGAGCAGTACTTC. Protein sequence: CASRSTGITYEQYF.

The chain links TRBV6-5 to TRBJ1-6; D gene ambiguous. CDR3 length: 13 amino acids. V lost 4 bases and J lost 7, with 8 bases in between. In germline, CDR1 is MNHEY, CDR2 SVGAGI. The CDR3 sequence: CASSSKGNSPLHF. The CDR3 nucleotides are TGTGCCAGCAGTTCTAAGGGCAATTCACCCCTCCACTTT.

This chain joins TRBV10-1 and TRBJ2-3, with 8 bases that match TRBD1. V shed 2 bases, J shed 5 bases, and the junction held 6 bases outside the gene matches. Germline V lookup: CDR1 WNHNN, CDR2 SYGVQD (reference sequence). The CDR3 sequence is 15 residues long. The CDR3 nucleotides are TGCGCCAGCAGTGAGACAGGGGGTGGAGGAGATACGCAGTATTTT. This gives the protein CASSETGGGGDTQYF.

V usage is TRBV18 and J usage is TRBJ2-2, with D perhaps matching TRBD1 (6 bases). Germline V gene data show CDR1 as KGHSH and CDR2 as LQKENI. This CDR3 spans 16 amino acids. Trimming removed 1 base from V and 1 base from J, with 10 bases in between. DNA of the CDR3: TGTGCCAGCTCACCACGGTCAGGGGTGAACACCGGGGAGCTGTTTTTT. It specifies CASSPRSGVNTGELFF.

This chain joins TRBV29-1 and TRBJ2-1; D unclear. The germline gives CDR1 SQVTM, CDR2 ANQGSEA. V was clipped by 2 bases and J by 0 bases, with 8 bases between them. The CDR3 runs to 14 residues. CDR3 sequence: CSVEKDNSYNEQFF. CDR3 nucleotides: TGCAGCGTTGAAAAAGACAACTCCTACAATGAGCAGTTCTTC.

The genes are TRBV15 and TRBJ2-5, with TRBD2 identical over 10 bases. This CDR3 comprises 18 residues. With V trimmed by 0 bases and J by 2 bases, 9 bases remained unmatched. Germline CDR1 is LNHNV and CDR2 is YYDKDF (reference sequence). CDR3 in DNA: TGTGCCACCAGCAGAGATCGGCTAGCGGGAGCACTTCAAGAGACCCAGTACTTC. As protein: CATSRDRLAGALQETQYF. Complete variable domain (other parts from reference TRBV15 and TRBJ2-5): DAMVIQNPRYQVTQFGKPVTLSCSQTLNHNVMYWYQQKSSQAPKLLFHYYDKDFNNEADTPDNFQSRRPNTSFCFLDIRSPGLGDTAMYLCATSRDRLAGALQETQYFGPGTRLLVL.

The gene calls are TRBV6-6 and TRBJ2-1; TRBD1 might be the D (5 bases). CDR1 and CDR2 from the germline V gene are MNHNY and SVGAGI (reference sequence). The CDR3 loop spans 13 amino acids. Trimming left V 7 bases short and J 4 bases short, with 11 bases between. The CDR3 sequence: CASTPPGYNEQFF. CDR3 DNA sequence: TGTGCCAGCACCCCACCAGGGTACAATGAGCAGTTCTTC.

As DNA, the CDR3 is TGTGCCAGCAGTGGCCCTCGGGCGGGTCAGCCCCAGCATTTT. Translation: CASSGPRAGQPQHF. This chain uses TRBV6-4 with TRBJ1-5, with D unclear. Germline lookup yields CDR1 MRHNA and CDR2 SNTAGT. The CDR3 sequence is 14 residues long. The V and J ends lost 4 bases and 6 bases respectively, with 13 bases between them.

The chain is built from TRBV5-1 and TRBJ2-3, with D perhaps TRBD1 or TRBD2 (5 bases each). The germline V gene has CDR1 SGHRS and CDR2 YFSETQ. The length of the CDR3 is 14 residues. V was pared by 4 bases and J by 0 bases, with 9 bases between. CDR3 DNA sequence: TGCGCCAGCAGCGGGGGAATTAGCACAGATACGCAGTATTTT. Translating gives CASSGGISTDTQYF.

V gene TRBV2 combines with J gene TRBJ1-2, with no clear D. Deletions cut 2 bases from V and 7 bases from J, with 14 bases between. This CDR3 comprises 14 residues. Germline CDR1 reads SNHLY; CDR2 reads FYNNEI. CDR3 nucleotide sequence: TGTGCCAGCAGTGAAAGCCGCTCGGGAGGTGGCTACACCTTC. This gives the protein CASSESRSGGGYTF.

This clone was counted once. The chain couples TRBV9 to TRBJ1-3; TRBD1 matches 9 bases. Germline V gene data show CDR1 as SGDLS and CDR2 as YYNGEE. CDR3 length: 15 amino acids. J gave up 3 bases and V 4 bases, and 5 bases lay outside the gene matches. This CDR3 is CASSPRDRDGNTIYF. The CDR3 region has the DNA TGTGCCAGCAGCCCCCGGGACAGGGATGGAAACACCATATATTTT.

This clone was detected only once. The V and J genes are TRBV11-2 and TRBJ2-7; 7 bases agree with TRBD1. Germline CDR1 reads SGHAT; CDR2 reads FQNNGV. Trimming at V came to 2 bases and at J to 0 bases, leaving 4 bases not matched to a gene. This CDR3 has 15 residues. Here the CDR3 reads CASSLNRGPSYEQYF. The CDR3 bases are TGTGCCAGCAGCTTAAACAGGGGACCCTCCTACGAGCAGTACTTC.

The CDR3 spells CASSQRAQGPQHF. The CDR3 DNA follows: TGTGCCAGCAGCCAAAGGGCCCAGGGGCCCCAGCATTTT. V is TRBV7-8 and J is TRBJ1-5; weak D call: TRBD1 (5 bases). V lost 5 bases and J lost 9, with 14 bases in between. Germline V CDR1 and CDR2: SGHVS, FQNEAQ. This CDR3 contains 13 residues.

The chain links TRBV25-1 to TRBJ2-7, with D uncertain. This CDR3 contains 11 residues. In germline, CDR1 is MGHDK, CDR2 SYGVNS. V shed 0 bases and J shed 3 bases, with 0 bases lying between them. CDR3 amino acids: CASSEYYEQYF. The CDR3 nucleotides are TGTGCCAGCAGTGAATACTACGAGCAGTACTTC.

V usage is TRBV21-1 and J usage is TRBJ2-7; the D call TRBD1 from the table was never checked on the DNA. TRBV21-1 counts as a pseudogene. The CDR3 sequence is 16 residues long. Here the CDR3 reads CASSKARGRDSYEQYF. In nucleotides, the CDR3 is TGTGCCAGCAGCAAAGCTAGGGGCCGCGACTCCTACGAGCAGTACTTC.

CDR3 nucleotides: TGTGCCAGCAGCGTCCAAGTGAACACTGAAGCTTTCTTT. Translation gives CASSVQVNTEAFF. The chain joins TRBV7-6 to TRBJ1-1; the D is unclear. V lost 5 bases and J lost 0, with 7 bases in between. Per the germline V gene, CDR1 is SGHVS and CDR2 is FNYEAQ. This CDR3 region has 13 residues.

The chain couples TRBV11-3 to TRBJ2-7, with D perhaps being TRBD1 or TRBD2 (5 bases each). The germline V and J ends were trimmed by 3 bases and 3 bases, with 12 bases remaining between them. Per the germline V gene, CDR1 is SGHNT and CDR2 is YENEEA. The CDR3 consists of 14 residues. Here the CDR3 DNA reads TGTGCCAGCAGCTTTGGGGGAGACGACTACGAGCAGTACTTC. Its protein is CASSFGGDDYEQYF.

This chain connects TRBV5-4 to TRBJ2-1; either TRBD1 or TRBD2 may fit D (5 bases each). The CDR3 is 18 residues long. CDR1 is SGHNT and CDR2 is YYREEE in the germline V gene (reference sequence). With 6 bases removed from V and 0 bases from J, the gap between germline ends came to 22 bases. In nucleotides, the CDR3 is TGTGCCAGCACCGGGGCGGAGAGGGTTCATAGCTCCTACAATGAGCAGTTCTTC. Protein product: CASTGAERVHSSYNEQFF.

This chain connects TRBV28 to TRBJ2-5; the match to TRBD2 covers 13 bases. Looked up from germline, CDR1 is MDHEN and CDR2 is SYDVKM. This CDR3 comprises 16 residues. Trimming at V came to 1 base and at J to 3 bases, leaving 2 bases not matched to a gene. As DNA, the CDR3 is TGTGCCAGCAGTTTATTGGGACTAGCGGGGAAAGAGACCCAGTACTTC. Its translation: CASSLLGLAGKETQYF.

The V and J genes are TRBV27 and TRBJ1-4; 9 bases are shared with TRBD1. The CDR3 covers 16 residues. The germline CDR1 and CDR2 sequences are MNHEY and SMNVEV (reference sequence). Losses at the gene ends were 6 bases for V and 8 bases for J; bases not matched to a gene: 13. The DNA of the CDR3 is TGTGCCAGCAGCTCGATTTCCGGGACAGGGAACGAAAAACTGTTTTTT. Translated: CASSSISGTGNEKLFF.

This chain uses TRBV5-5 with TRBJ2-2, with D unclear. Trimming left V 1 base short and J 6 bases short, with 1 base between. The germline gives CDR1 SGHKS, CDR2 YYEKEE (reference sequence). The CDR3 is 11 residues long. CDR3 region: CASSLPGELFF. DNA for the CDR3: TGTGCCAGCAGCTTGCCCGGGGAGCTGTTTTTT.

The chain uses TRBV27 and TRBJ2-7, with D perhaps given as TRBD1 or TRBD2 (6 bases each). This CDR3 is built from 16 residues. Trimming took 2 bases from V and 3 from J, leaving 17 bases between them. Germline V gene sequence: CDR1 MNHEY, CDR2 SMNVEV (reference sequence). This CDR3 is CASSLTWRGRRYEQYF. DNA for the CDR3: TGTGCCAGCAGTTTAACCTGGAGGGGGAGACGCTACGAGCAGTACTTC.

V usage is TRBV18 and J usage is TRBJ2-7; perhaps TRBD1 as D (5 bases). With 5 bases removed from V and 3 bases from J, the gap between germline ends came to 14 bases. Per the germline V gene, CDR1 is KGHSH and CDR2 is LQKENI. CDR3 length equals 14 residues. This CDR3 reads CASSFQGIGYEQYF. The CDR3 DNA is TGTGCCAGCTCATTTCAGGGCATAGGCTACGAGCAGTACTTC.

The genes are TRBV10-3 and TRBJ1-2, with D unclear. The germline V and J ends were trimmed by 4 bases and 2 bases, with 8 bases remaining between them. The CDR3 spans 13 residues. Germline assignment: CDR1 ENHRY and CDR2 SYGVKD. As DNA, the CDR3 is TGTGCCATCAGTGCGATAGGGAACTATGGCTACACCTTC. It encodes CAISAIGNYGYTF.

The chain is built from TRBV7-2 and TRBJ2-6; 9 bases align to TRBD2. Germline V CDR1 and CDR2: SGHTA, FQGNSA. CDR3 size: 16 residues. V trimming: 6 bases; J trimming: 1 base; junction bases outside the gene matches: 4. Here the CDR3 reads CASSLAGRSGANVLTF. Here the CDR3 DNA reads TGTGCCAGCAGTCTAGCGGGGAGATCTGGGGCCAACGTCCTGACTTTC.

This clone was observed a single time. This chain uses TRBV9 with TRBJ2-5, with 16 bases that match TRBD2. J was trimmed by 3 bases and V by 4 bases; bases with no gene match: 6. The germline V gene has CDR1 SGDLS and CDR2 YYNGEE. The CDR3 consists of 17 residues. CDR3: CASSLGTSGRGKETQYF. DNA of the CDR3: TGTGCCAGCAGCCTCGGGACTAGCGGGAGGGGGAAAGAGACCCAGTACTTC.